A selection of T cell receptor beta chains follows, all from one sample in a study of cytomegalovirus exposure and HLA in healthy donors. Clones were read by immunoSEQ multiplex PCR, and TCRdb kept only the in-frame ones, dropping some. The data show approximately 120,000 clones, with around 75% seen just once and more than 7.5% held by the top ten. Source material: PBMCs. The receptors derive from a woman aged 50 to 65 in good health and CMV-seropositive. The CDR3 runs from the conserved cysteine through the conserved F or W. The D gene is left open where the match is weak. Size is omitted from some rows. Given values are once, few, many or a class for expanded clones.

V	J	D	size	DNA	CDR3
TRBV29-1	TRBJ1-2	.	.	TGCAGCGTAGGAGGGGGGGGCGGCTACACCTTC	CSVGGGGGYTF
TRBV4-2	TRBJ2-1	.	.	TGTGCCAGCAGCCAGTCCGGGACTCCTAATGAGCAGTTCTTC	CASSQSGTPNEQFF
TRBV9	TRBJ2-3	.	.	TGTGCCAGCAGCTTCGACTATGTACAGTATTTT	CASSFDYVQYF
TRBV7-2	TRBJ2-2	.	.	TGTGCCAGCAGCTTAGGACAGGCGAACACCGGGGAGCTGTTTTTT	CASSLGQANTGELFF
TRBV5-4	TRBJ2-3	TRBD2	.	TGTGCCACCGTAGCGGGAGCGGCAGATACGCAGTATTTT	CATVAGAADTQYF
TRBV11-2	TRBJ1-5	.	.	TGTGCCAGCAGTATACAGGGCGGTCAGCCCCAGCATTTT	CASSIQGGQPQHF
TRBV30	TRBJ2-3	TRBD1	once	TGTGCCTGTGGACTCCGGGACAGATTTCCAGATACGCAGTATTTT	CACGLRDRFPDTQYF
TRBV18	TRBJ2-7	TRBD2	once	TGTGCCAGCTCACTCTCCGGGACTAGCCACGAGCAGTACTTC	CASSLSGTSHEQYF
TRBV18	TRBJ2-2	.	.	TGTGCCAGCTCACCATCCCCCGCAGGAGGTGGCGGGGAGCTGTTTTTT	CASSPSPAGGGGELFF
TRBV6-6	TRBJ2-1	TRBD2	.	TGTGCCAGCTGCCGACTAGCGGGAGCGGTATATGAGCAGTTCTTC	CASCRLAGAVYEQFF
TRBV18	TRBJ2-3	TRBD1	.	TGTGCCAGCTCAGGGACAGGGAGAGCAGATACGCAGTATTTT	CASSGTGRADTQYF
TRBV6-1	TRBJ2-1	TRBD2	.	TGTGCCAGCAGTGTAGTAGGGTCTAGCGGGGATGCCGGTGAGCAGTTCTTC	CASSVVGSSGDAGEQFF
TRBV7-7	TRBJ2-1	.	.	TGTGCTAGCAGCTTAGATCGCTACAATGAGCAGTTCTTC	CASSLDRYNEQFF
TRBV9	TRBJ2-2	.	.	TGTGCCAGCAGCGTAGCCGCAGGTCGGTGGACCGGGGAGCTGTTTTTT	CASSVAAGRWTGELFF
TRBV2	TRBJ2-1	.	.	TGTGCCAGCAAGACAATCAGGGGACCCTACAATGAGCAGTTCTTC	CASKTIRGPYNEQFF
TRBV4-1	TRBJ2-1	TRBD2	.	TGCGCCAGCAGCCAAGTTGGAACTAGCGGGGGGGTGAGGCAGTTCTTC	CASSQVGTSGGVRQFF
TRBV6-1	TRBJ2-1	TRBD2	.	TGTGCCAGCAGTGAAGCGAGGGAGCTAGCGGGAGGGCCTCCTTCTTACAATGAGCAGTTCTTC	CASSEARELAGGPPSYNEQFF
TRBV19	TRBJ1-5	TRBD1	.	TGTGCCAGTAAGTCACAGGGGAACCGGGGCAATCAGCCCCAGCATTTT	CASKSQGNRGNQPQHF
TRBV5-1	TRBJ2-1	TRBD2	.	TGCGCCAGCAGCCAGGATATAGCGGGAGGGTACAATGAGCAGTTCTTC	CASSQDIAGGYNEQFF
TRBV18	TRBJ2-3	TRBD1	.	TGTGCCAGCTCACAGGACAGGCGCACAGATACGCAGTATTTT	CASSQDRRTDTQYF
TRBV7-2	TRBJ1-5	.	few	TGTGCCAGCAGCGGGGACACGGGACAGCCCCAGCATTTT	CASSGDTGQPQHF
TRBV28	TRBJ1-1	.	.	TGTGCCAGCACGAGGTGGGGGGACGGAAACACTGAAGCTTTCTTT	CASTRWGDGNTEAFF
TRBV5-1	TRBJ2-7	.	once	TGCGCCAGCAGGCGGGACTCTACGGACGAGCAGTACTTC	CASRRDSTDEQYF
TRBV2	TRBJ2-3	TRBD2	.	TGTGCCAGCGGGGGGCTAGCGGGCGTCACAGATACGCAGTATTTT	CASGGLAGVTDTQYF
TRBV4-1	TRBJ1-2	TRBD1	once	TGCGCCAGCAGCCAAGAGAACAGGGGGGGCAACTATGGCTACACCTTC	CASSQENRGGNYGYTF
TRBV18	TRBJ1-2	.	.	TGTGCCAGCTCACCACCTACAGTAGGGGGATATGGCTACACCTTC	CASSPPTVGGYGYTF
TRBV19	TRBJ2-1	.	.	TGTGCCAGTAGTATAGATCCTAGTACCAATGAGCAGTTCTTC	CASSIDPSTNEQFF
TRBV11-3	TRBJ2-2	TRBD1	.	TGTGCCAGCAGCCCGGGACAGAGAACCGGGGAGCTGTTTTTT	CASSPGQRTGELFF
TRBV5-1	TRBJ2-4	.	.	TGCGCCAGCAGCTTGGCGGAGGGGTCCAAAAACATTCAGTACTTC	CASSLAEGSKNIQYF
TRBV5-1	TRBJ2-2	TRBD2	.	TGCGCCAGCAGCTTGTGGCCGGGACTAGCGGGAGTCACCGGGGAGCTGTTTTTT	CASSLWPGLAGVTGELFF
TRBV27	TRBJ2-4	.	.	TGTGCCAGCAGTTCCGCTCAGACAGCTATCAAAAACATTCAGTACTTC	CASSSAQTAIKNIQYF
TRBV13	TRBJ2-3	TRBD2	.	TGTGCCAGCAGTCAATCGGGGGGGACTACAGATACGCAGTATTTT	CASSQSGGTTDTQYF
TRBV7-9	TRBJ2-6	.	.	TGTGCCAGCAGCTCCGGTCCGGGATTTTTTGGGGCCAACGTCCTGACTTTC	CASSSGPGFFGANVLTF
TRBV4-3	TRBJ2-7	.	few	TGCGCCAGCAGCCAAGCTGTAGGGGCCAGCTACGAGCAGTACTTC	CASSQAVGASYEQYF
TRBV18	TRBJ1-6	TRBD1	few	TGTGCCAGCTCACGAGACAGGGATAATAATTCACCCCTCCACTTT	CASSRDRDNNSPLHF
TRBV19	TRBJ1-4	TRBD1	.	TGTGCCAGTAGTCTAAACAGGGGTGCTAATGAAAAACTGTTTTTT	CASSLNRGANEKLFF
TRBV7-2	TRBJ1-2	TRBD1	.	TGTGCCAGCAGCCCCCGACAGAGGACAGGGGGCAATGGCTACACCTTC	CASSPRQRTGGNGYTF
TRBV18	TRBJ2-6	TRBD1	once	TGTGCCAGCTCACCAAGGACAGGGACAACTCCTGGGGCCAACGTCCTGACTTTC	CASSPRTGTTPGANVLTF
TRBV10-3	TRBJ1-5	TRBD1	few	TGTGCCATCAGTGAGGGACAGGCAAATCAGCCCCAGCATTTT	CAISEGQANQPQHF
TRBV30	TRBJ2-7	.	few	TGTGCCTGGAGTGTACGGAGCTACGAGCAGTACTTC	CAWSVRSYEQYF
TRBV7-9	TRBJ1-1	TRBD1	.	TGTGCCAGCAGCTTCAGGACAGGAGACCCTTACACTGAAGCTTTCTTT	CASSFRTGDPYTEAFF
TRBV6-5	TRBJ1-2	TRBD1	.	TGTGCCAGCAGTACCCCAGGGGGTTATGGCTACACCTTC	CASSTPGGYGYTF
TRBV5-6	TRBJ2-1	.	.	TGTGCCAGCAGCCCACGCGAGCGGCCCTACAATGAGCAGTTCTTC	CASSPRERPYNEQFF
TRBV4-3	TRBJ2-1	TRBD2	.	TGCGCCAGCAGCTATAGCGGGGGTGAGCAGTTCTTC	CASSYSGGEQFF
TRBV7-2	TRBJ2-5	.	.	TGTGCCAGCAGCGCCAGGACTACCCAAGAGACCCAGTACTTC	CASSARTTQETQYF
TRBV5-4	TRBJ2-3	.	.	TGTGCCAGCAGCTTGGAGGGACTCCCCAATACGCAGTATTTT	CASSLEGLPNTQYF
TRBV5-4	TRBJ2-5	.	once	TGTGCCAGCAGCTTGGTGGCTAGCAGATTTACCGCGACCCAGTACTTC	CASSLVASRFTATQYF
TRBV2	TRBJ2-7	.	.	TGTGCCAGCAGTAAAACAGGGAATGAGCAGTACTTC	CASSKTGNEQYF
TRBV7-9	TRBJ1-5	TRBD1	.	TGTGCCAGCAGCCGGGACAGTTCCCCAAATCAGCCCCAGCATTTT	CASSRDSSPNQPQHF
TRBV6-1	TRBJ2-7	.	.	TGTGCCAGCAGTGCCGGGAAGATCGTGGACGAGCAGTACTTC	CASSAGKIVDEQYF
TRBV25-1	TRBJ2-3	TRBD2	.	TGTGCCAGCAGTGTTATGGCTAGCGGGGGGATCACAGATACGCAGTATTTT	CASSVMASGGITDTQYF
TRBV7-9	TRBJ2-4	.	few	TGTGCCAGCAGCCACACCCCCCGGCAGGGGAGCAAAAACATTCAGTACTTC	CASSHTPRQGSKNIQYF
TRBV6-5	TRBJ1-2	.	.	TGTGCCAGCAGAGATGGGACTCCTCGGGGCTACACCTTC	CASRDGTPRGYTF
TRBV18	TRBJ1-2	.	.	TGTGCCAGCTCACCAGGCGGGGGAATGGCCTATGGCTACACCTTC	CASSPGGGMAYGYTF
TRBV29-1	TRBJ2-7	TRBD2	.	TGCAGCGTGGGACTAGCGAAAGCCCCCTCGCACGAGCAGTACTTC	CSVGLAKAPSHEQYF